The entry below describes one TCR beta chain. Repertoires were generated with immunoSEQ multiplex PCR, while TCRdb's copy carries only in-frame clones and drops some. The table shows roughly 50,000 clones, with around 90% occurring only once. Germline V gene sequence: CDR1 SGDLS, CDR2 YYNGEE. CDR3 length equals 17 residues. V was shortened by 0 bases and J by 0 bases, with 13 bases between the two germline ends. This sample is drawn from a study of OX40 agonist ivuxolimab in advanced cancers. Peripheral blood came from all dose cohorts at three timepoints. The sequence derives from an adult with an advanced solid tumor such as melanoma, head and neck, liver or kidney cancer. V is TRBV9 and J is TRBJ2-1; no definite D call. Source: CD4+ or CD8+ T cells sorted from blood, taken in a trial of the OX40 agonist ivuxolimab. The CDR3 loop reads CASSVAWAVSSYNEQFF. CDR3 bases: TGTGCCAGCAGCGTAGCTTGGGCAGTTAGCTCCTACAATGAGCAGTTCTTC. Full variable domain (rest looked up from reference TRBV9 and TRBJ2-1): DSGVTQTPKHLITATGQRVTLRCSPRSGDLSVYWYQQSLDQGLQFLIQYYNGEERAKGNILERFSAQQFPDLHSELNLSSLELGDSALYFCASSVAWAVSSYNEQFFGPGTRLTVL.